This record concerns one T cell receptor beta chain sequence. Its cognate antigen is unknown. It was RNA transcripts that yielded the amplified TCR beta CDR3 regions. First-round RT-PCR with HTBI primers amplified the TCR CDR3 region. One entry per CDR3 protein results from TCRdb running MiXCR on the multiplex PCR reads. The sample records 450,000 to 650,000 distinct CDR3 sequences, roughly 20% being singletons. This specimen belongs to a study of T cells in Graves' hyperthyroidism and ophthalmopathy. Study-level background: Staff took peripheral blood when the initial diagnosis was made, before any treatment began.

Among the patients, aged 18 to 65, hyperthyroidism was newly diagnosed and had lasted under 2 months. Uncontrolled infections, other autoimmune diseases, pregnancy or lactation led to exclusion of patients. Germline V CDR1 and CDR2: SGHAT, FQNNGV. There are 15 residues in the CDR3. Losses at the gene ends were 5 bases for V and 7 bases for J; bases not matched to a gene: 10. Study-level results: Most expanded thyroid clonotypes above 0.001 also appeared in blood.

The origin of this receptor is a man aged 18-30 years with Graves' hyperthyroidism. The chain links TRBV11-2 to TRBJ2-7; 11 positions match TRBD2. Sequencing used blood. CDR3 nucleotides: TGTGCCAGCAGCGTAACTAGCGGGAGAGCGCGTGAGCAGTACTTC. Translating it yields CASSVTSGRAREQYF.